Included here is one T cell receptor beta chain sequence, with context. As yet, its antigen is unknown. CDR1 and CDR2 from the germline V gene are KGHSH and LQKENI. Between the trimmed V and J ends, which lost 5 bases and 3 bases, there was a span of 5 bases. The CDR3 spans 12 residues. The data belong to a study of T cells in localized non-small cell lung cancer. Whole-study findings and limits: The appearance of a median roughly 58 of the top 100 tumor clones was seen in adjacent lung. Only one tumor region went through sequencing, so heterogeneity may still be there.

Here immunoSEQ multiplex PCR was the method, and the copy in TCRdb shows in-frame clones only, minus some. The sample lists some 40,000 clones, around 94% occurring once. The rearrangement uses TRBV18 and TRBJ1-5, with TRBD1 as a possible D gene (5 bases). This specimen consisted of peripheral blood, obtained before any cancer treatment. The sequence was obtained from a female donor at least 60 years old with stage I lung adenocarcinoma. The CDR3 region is CASSGANQPQHF. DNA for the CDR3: TGTGCCAGCTCAGGGGCCAATCAGCCCCAGCATTTT.